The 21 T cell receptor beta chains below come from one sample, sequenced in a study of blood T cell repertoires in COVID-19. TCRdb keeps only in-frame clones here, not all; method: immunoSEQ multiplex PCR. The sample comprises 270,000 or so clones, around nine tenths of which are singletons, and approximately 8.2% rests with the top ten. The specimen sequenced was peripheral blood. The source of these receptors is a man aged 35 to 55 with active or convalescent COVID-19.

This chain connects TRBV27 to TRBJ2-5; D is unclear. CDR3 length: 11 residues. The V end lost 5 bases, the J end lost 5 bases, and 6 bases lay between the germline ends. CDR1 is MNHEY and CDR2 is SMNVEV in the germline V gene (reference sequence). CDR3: CASSNSETQYF. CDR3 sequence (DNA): TGTGCCAGCAGTAATTCGGAGACCCAGTACTTC.

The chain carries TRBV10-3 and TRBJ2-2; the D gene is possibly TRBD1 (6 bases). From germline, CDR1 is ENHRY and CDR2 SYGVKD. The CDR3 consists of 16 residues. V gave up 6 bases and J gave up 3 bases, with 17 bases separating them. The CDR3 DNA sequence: TGTGCCATCAGGACCAGGGGTAGTCTTGACACCGGGGAGCTGTTTTTT. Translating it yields CAIRTRGSLDTGELFF.

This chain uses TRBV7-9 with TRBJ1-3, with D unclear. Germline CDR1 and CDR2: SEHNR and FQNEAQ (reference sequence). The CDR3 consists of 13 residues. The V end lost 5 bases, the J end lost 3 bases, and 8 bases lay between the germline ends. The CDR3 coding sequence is TGTGCCAGCAGCGCAACGGGTGGAAACACCATATATTTT. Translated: CASSATGGNTIYF. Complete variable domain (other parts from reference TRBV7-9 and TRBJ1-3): DTGVSQNPRHKITKRGQNVTFRCDPISEHNRLYWYRQTLGQGPEFLTYFQNEAQLEKSRLLSDRFSAERPKGSFSTLEIQRTEQGDSAMYLCASSATGGNTIYFGEGSWLTVV.

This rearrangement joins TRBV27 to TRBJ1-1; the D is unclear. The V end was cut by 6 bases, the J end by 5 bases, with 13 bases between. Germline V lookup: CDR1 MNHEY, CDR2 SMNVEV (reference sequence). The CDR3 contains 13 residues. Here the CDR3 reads CASSVGVGTEAFF. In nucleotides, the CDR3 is TGTGCCAGCAGCGTCGGGGTGGGGACTGAAGCTTTCTTT.

The CDR3 coding sequence is TGTGCCAGCAGCCAGGGGGGACAGTTAATTGCCCATGGCTACACCTTC. It translates to CASSQGGQLIAHGYTF. The chain joins TRBV3-1 (or the pseudogene TRBV3-2) to TRBJ1-2; 7 bases align to TRBD1. The CDR3 spans 16 residues. Trimming took 3 bases from V and 6 from J; bases not matched to a gene: 13. Looked up from germline, CDR1 is LGHDT and CDR2 is YNNKEL (reference sequence).

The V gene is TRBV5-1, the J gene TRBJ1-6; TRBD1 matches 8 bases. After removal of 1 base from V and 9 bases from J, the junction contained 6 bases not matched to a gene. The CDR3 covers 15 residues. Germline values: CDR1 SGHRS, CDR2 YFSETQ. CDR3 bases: TGCGCCAGCAGCTTGTCACAGGGGGTGAGTTCACCCCTCCACTTT. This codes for CASSLSQGVSSPLHF.

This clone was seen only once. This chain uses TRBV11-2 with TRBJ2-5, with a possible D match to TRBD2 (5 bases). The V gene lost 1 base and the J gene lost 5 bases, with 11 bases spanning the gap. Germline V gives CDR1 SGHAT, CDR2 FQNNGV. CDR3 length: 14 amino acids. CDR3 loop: CASSLAFEGETQYF. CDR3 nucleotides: TGTGCCAGCAGCTTAGCTTTTGAGGGTGAGACCCAGTACTTC.

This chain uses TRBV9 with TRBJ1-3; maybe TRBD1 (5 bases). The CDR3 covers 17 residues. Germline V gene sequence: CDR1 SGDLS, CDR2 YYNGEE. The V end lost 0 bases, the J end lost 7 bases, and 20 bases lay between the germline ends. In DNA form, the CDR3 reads TGTGCCAGCAGCGTAGATCCGGTGGGTCAGGGTGCGAACACCATATATTTT. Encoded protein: CASSVDPVGQGANTIYF.

The chain's CDR3 is CASSPRQGYGYTF. In DNA, the CDR3 is TGTGCCAGCTCACCCCGACAGGGCTATGGCTACACCTTC. This chain links TRBV18 with TRBJ1-2; 7 bases agree with TRBD1. After removal of 3 bases from V and 4 bases from J, the junction contained 2 bases not matched to a gene. Germline V gives CDR1 KGHSH, CDR2 LQKENI. CDR3 size: 13 residues.

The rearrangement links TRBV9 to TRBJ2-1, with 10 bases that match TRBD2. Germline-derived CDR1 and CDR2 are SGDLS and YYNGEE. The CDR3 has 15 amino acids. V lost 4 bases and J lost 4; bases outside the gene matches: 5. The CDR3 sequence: CASSPRTSGYNEQFF. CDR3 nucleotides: TGTGCCAGCAGCCCTCGGACTAGCGGATACAATGAGCAGTTCTTC.

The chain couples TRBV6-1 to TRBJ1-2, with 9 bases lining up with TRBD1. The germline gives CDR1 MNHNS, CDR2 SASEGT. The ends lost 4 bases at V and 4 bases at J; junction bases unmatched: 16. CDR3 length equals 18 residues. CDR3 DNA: TGTGCCAGCAGTGGGCTCTCGGACAGGGGTCCCCTAATCTATGGCTACACCTTC. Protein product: CASSGLSDRGPLIYGYTF.

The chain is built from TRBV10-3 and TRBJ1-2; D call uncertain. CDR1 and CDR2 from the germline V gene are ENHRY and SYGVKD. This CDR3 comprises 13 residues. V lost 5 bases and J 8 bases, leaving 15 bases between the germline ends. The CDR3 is CAISPTLHSGYTF. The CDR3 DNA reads TGTGCCATCAGTCCTACTCTTCACAGCGGCTACACCTTC.

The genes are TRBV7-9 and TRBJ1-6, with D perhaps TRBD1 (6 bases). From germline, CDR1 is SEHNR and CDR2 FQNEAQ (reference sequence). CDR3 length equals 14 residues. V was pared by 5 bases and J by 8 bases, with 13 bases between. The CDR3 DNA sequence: TGTGCCAGCAGCGCACAGGGTTCCGATTCACCCCTCCACTTT. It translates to CASSAQGSDSPLHF.

Here the CDR3 DNA reads TGTGCCACCGGGGTCGGCCCGGGGTCGGAGACCCAGTACTTC. Protein: CATGVGPGSETQYF. The rearrangement uses TRBV24-1 and TRBJ2-5, with D maybe TRBD2 (5 bases). Trimming left V 9 bases short and J 5 bases short, with 18 bases between. The length of the CDR3 is 14 residues. Germline V CDR1 and CDR2: KGHDR, SFDVKD.

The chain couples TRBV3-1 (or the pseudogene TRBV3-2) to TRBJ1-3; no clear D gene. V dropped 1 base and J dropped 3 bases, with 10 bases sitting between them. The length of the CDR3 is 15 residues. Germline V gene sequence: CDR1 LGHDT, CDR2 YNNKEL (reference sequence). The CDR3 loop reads CASSQGSGYGNTIYF. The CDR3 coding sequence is TGTGCCAGCAGCCAAGGCTCGGGTTATGGAAACACCATATATTTT.

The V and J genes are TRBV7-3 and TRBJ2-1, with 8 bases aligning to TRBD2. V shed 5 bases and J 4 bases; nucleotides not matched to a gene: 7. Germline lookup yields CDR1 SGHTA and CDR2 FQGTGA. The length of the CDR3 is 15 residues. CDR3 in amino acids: CASSPELAEYNEQFF. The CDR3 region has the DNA TGTGCCAGCAGCCCCGAACTAGCGGAATACAATGAGCAGTTCTTC. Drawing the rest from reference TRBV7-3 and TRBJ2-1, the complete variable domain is GAGVSQTPSNKVTEKGKYVELRCDPISGHTALYWYRQSLGQGPEFLIYFQGTGAADDSGLPNDRFFAVRPEGSVSTLKIQRTERGDSAVYLCASSPELAEYNEQFFGPGTRLTVL.

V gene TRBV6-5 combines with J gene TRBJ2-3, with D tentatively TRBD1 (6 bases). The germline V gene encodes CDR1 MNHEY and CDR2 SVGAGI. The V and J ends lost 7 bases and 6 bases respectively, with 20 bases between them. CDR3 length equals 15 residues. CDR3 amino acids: CASNHRAAALDTQYF. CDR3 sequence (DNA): TGTGCCAGCAACCACAGGGCCGCGGCACTGGATACGCAGTATTTT.

CDR3 coding DNA: TGTGCCTGGAGTGTAATAGGGGCGGTTGGCTACACCTTC. Protein sequence: CAWSVIGAVGYTF. This chain links TRBV30 with TRBJ1-2; tentatively, D is TRBD1 (5 bases). V lost 0 bases, J lost 7 bases, and 12 bases lay in between. This CDR3 has 13 amino acids. CDR1 and CDR2 (germline): GTSNPN, SVGIG (reference sequence). The variable domain in full, completed from reference TRBV30 and TRBJ1-2, reads SQTIHQWPATLVQPVGSPLSLECTVEGTSNPNLYWYRQAAGRGLQLLFYSVGIGQISSEVPQNLSASRPQDRQFILSSKKLLLSDSGFYLCAWSVIGAVGYTFGSGTRLTVV.

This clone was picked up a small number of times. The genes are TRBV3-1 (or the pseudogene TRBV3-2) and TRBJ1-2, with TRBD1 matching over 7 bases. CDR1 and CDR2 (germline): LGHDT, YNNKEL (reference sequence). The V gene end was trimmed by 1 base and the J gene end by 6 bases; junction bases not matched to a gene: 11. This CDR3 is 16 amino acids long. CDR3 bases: TGTGCCAGCAGCCAAGCCCTGGGGGGTCAGGGGGATGGCTACACCTTC. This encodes CASSQALGGQGDGYTF.

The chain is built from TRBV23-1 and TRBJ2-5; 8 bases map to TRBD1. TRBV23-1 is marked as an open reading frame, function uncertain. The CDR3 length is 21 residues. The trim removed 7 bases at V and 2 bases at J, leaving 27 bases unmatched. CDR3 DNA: TGCGCCAGCACCGTCAAACTCGTAAATCGCTGCGAAGGACAGGGTCAAGAGACCCAGTACTTC. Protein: CASTVKLVNRCEGQGQETQYF.

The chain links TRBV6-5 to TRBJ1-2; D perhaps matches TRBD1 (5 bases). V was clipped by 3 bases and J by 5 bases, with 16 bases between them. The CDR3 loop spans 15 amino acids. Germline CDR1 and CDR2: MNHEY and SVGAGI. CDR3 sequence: CASSYSVWGEYGYTF. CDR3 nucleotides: TGTGCCAGCAGTTATAGTGTGTGGGGGGAGTATGGCTACACCTTC.